Listed here are 6 T cell receptor beta chains from one sample, sequenced in a study of shared clonotypes between healthy human individuals. Generated by immunoSEQ multiplex PCR, the TCRdb table keeps only in-frame clones and is missing some. The table lists hundreds of thousands of clones, around 76% of them singletons. Source material: PBMCs. Every receptor here comes from a woman aged 40 to 50 in good health. Some clones in this sample may be carry-over from other donors' samples.

In this sample, this clone turned up a few times. The chain recombines TRBV6-1 with TRBJ1-5; possibly TRBD1 for D (5 bases). The CDR3 sequence is 15 residues long. Germline lookup yields CDR1 MNHNS and CDR2 SASEGT. Trimming left V 5 bases short and J 0 bases short, with 11 bases between. The DNA of the CDR3 is TGTGCCAGCAGTAGGAAGGGGAGTAGCAATCAGCCCCAGCATTTT. Its translation: CASSRKGSSNQPQHF.

For the CDR3, the DNA is TGTGCCAGCAGCGTAGTGAGGGCAGATACGCAGTATTTT. It yields the protein CASSVVRADTQYF. V and J are TRBV9 and TRBJ2-3, with D tentatively TRBD2 (5 bases). The CDR3 runs 13 residues. V was pared by 0 bases and J by 4 bases, with 6 bases between. Germline assignment: CDR1 SGDLS and CDR2 YYNGEE.

This chain uses TRBV7-2 with TRBJ1-2, with D possibly being TRBD1 (6 bases). The CDR3 covers 14 residues. The germline V gene has CDR1 SGHTA and CDR2 FQGNSA. Deletions cut 5 bases from V and 8 bases from J, with 18 bases between. The CDR3 spells CASSPETGFAGYTF. The CDR3 DNA reads as TGTGCCAGCAGCCCAGAGACAGGATTCGCCGGCTACACCTTC. Supplemented by reference TRBV7-2 and TRBJ1-2, the full variable domain reads GAGVSQSPSNKVTEKGKDVELRCDPISGHTALYWYRQSLGQGLEFLIYFQGNSAPDKSGLPSDRFSAERTGGSVSTLTIQRTQQEDSAVYLCASSPETGFAGYTFGSGTRLTVV.

This clone has just one count. This chain joins TRBV21-1 and TRBJ1-1; TRBD1 is taken as the D call from the table, unchecked against the DNA. TRBV21-1 is a recognized pseudogene. The CDR3 length is 15 residues. CDR3 DNA sequence: TGTGCCAGCAGCAACCTTCATCCAGGGGGGACTGAAGCTTTCTTT. Translated: CASSNLHPGGTEAFF.

This chain joins TRBV2 and TRBJ2-3, with D unclear. The V and J ends lost 8 bases and 2 bases respectively, with 14 bases between them. The CDR3 runs 14 residues. Germline CDR1 and CDR2: SNHLY and FYNNEI. CDR3 protein: CASGRLGSTDTQYF. DNA of the CDR3: TGTGCCAGCGGGCGGTTGGGTTCCACAGATACGCAGTATTTT.

The chain carries TRBV5-6 and TRBJ2-5, with 11 bases fitting TRBD1. Per germline, CDR1 SGHDT and CDR2 YYEEEE. There are 15 residues in the CDR3. The trim removed 4 bases at V and 2 bases at J, leaving 4 bases unmatched. The CDR3 reads CASSDRDRGQETQYF. As DNA, the CDR3 is TGTGCCAGCAGCGACCGGGACAGGGGGCAAGAGACCCAGTACTTC.